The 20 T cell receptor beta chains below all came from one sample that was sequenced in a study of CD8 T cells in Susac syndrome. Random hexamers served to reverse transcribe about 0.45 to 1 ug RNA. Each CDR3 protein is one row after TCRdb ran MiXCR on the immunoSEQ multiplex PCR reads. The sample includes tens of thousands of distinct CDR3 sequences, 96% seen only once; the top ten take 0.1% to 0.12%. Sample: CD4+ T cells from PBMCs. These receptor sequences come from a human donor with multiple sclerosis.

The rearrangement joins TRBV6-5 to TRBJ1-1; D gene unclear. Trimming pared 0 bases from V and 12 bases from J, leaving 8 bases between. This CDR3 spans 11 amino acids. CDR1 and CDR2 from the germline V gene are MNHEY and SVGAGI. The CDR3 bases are TGTGCCAGCAGTTACTCGTCTCGAACTTTCTTT. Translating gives CASSYSSRTFF.

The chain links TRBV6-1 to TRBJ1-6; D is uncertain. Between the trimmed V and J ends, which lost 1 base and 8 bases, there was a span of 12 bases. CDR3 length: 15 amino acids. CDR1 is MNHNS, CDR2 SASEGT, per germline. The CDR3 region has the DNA TGTGCCAGCAGTGAAGGGAAAGGGAGGCATTCACCCCTCCACTTT. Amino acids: CASSEGKGRHSPLHF.

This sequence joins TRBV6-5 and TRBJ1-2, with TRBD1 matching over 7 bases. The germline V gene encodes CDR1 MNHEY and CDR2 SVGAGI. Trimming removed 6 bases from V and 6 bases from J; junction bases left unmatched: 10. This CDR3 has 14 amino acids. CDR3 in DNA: TGTGCCAGCAGCCGCGACAGGGACGCCGATGGCTACACCTTC. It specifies CASSRDRDADGYTF.

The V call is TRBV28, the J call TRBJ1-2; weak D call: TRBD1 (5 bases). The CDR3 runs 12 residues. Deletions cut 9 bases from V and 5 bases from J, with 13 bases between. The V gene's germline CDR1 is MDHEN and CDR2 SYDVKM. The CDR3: CASSGAIYGYTF. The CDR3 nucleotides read TGTGCCAGTTCCGGGGCGATATATGGCTACACCTTC.

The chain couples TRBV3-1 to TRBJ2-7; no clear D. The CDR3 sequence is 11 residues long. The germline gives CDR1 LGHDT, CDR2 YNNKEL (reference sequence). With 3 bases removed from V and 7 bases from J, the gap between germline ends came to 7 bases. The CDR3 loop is CASSQEREQYF. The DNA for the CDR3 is TGTGCCAGCAGCCAGGAGAGGGAGCAGTACTTC.

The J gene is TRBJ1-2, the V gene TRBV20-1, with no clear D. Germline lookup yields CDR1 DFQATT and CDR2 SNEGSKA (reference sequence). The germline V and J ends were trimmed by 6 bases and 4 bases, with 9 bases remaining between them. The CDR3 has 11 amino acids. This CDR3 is CSAQDVYGYTF. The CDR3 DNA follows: TGCAGTGCCCAGGACGTCTATGGCTACACCTTC.

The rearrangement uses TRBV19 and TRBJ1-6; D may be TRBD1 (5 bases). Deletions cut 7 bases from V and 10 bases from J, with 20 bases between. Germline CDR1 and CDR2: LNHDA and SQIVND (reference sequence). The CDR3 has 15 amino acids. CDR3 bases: TGTGCCAGTACCACCTTAGGCTCCCAGGGATCACCCCTCCACTTT. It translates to CASTTLGSQGSPLHF.

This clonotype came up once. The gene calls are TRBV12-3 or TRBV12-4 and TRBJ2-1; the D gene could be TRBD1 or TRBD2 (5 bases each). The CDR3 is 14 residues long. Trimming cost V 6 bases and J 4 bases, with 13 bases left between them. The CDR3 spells CASRGTPGYNEQFF. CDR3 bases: TGTGCCAGCAGAGGGACCCCAGGGTACAATGAGCAGTTCTTC.

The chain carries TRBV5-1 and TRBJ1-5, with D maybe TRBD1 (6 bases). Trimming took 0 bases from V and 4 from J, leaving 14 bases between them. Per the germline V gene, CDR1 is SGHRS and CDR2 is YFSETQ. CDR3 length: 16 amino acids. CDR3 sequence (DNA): TGCGCCAGCAGCTTGGATGGGGGCGGTGGGAATCAGCCCCAGCATTTT. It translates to CASSLDGGGGNQPQHF.

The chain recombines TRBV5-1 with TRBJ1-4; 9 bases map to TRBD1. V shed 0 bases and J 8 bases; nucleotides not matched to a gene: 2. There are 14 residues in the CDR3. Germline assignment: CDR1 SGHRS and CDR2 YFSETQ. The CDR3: CASSLEGQGEKLFF. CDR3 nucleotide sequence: TGCGCCAGCAGCTTGGAAGGACAGGGGGAAAAACTGTTTTTT.

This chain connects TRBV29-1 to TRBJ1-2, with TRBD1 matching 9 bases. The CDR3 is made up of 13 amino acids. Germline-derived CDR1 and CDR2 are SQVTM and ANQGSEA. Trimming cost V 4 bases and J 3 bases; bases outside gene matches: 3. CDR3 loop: CSVGTGGDYGYTF. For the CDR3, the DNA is TGCAGCGTTGGTACAGGGGGCGACTATGGCTACACCTTC.

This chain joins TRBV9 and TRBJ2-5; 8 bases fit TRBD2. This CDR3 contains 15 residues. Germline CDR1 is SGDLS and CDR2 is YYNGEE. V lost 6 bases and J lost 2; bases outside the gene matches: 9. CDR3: CASNHGGGTQETQYF. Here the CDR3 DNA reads TGTGCCAGCAACCATGGCGGGGGGACTCAAGAGACCCAGTACTTC.

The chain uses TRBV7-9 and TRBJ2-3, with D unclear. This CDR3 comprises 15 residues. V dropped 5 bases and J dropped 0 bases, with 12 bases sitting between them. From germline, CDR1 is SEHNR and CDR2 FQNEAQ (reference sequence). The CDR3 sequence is CASSPDRPSTDTQYF. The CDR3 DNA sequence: TGTGCCAGCAGCCCCGACCGCCCTAGCACAGATACGCAGTATTTT. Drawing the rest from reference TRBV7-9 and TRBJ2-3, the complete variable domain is DTGVSQNPRHKITKRGQNVTFRCDPISEHNRLYWYRQTLGQGPEFLTYFQNEAQLEKSRLLSDRFSAERPKGSFSTLEIQRTEQGDSAMYLCASSPDRPSTDTQYFGPGTRLTVL.

CDR3 in DNA: TGTGCCAGCAGCGTAGACGGGGGGCGTCAGCCCCAGCATTTT. Amino acids: CASSVDGGRQPQHF. J is TRBJ1-5 and V is TRBV9, with D possibly matching TRBD1 (6 bases). Germline V gives CDR1 SGDLS, CDR2 YYNGEE. V lost 0 bases, J lost 6 bases, and 10 bases lay in between. The CDR3 is 14 residues long.

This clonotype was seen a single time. The CDR3 here is CASSLELASGADTQYF. In DNA form, the CDR3 reads TGCGCCAGCAGCCTCGAACTTGCTAGTGGGGCAGATACGCAGTATTTT. The V gene is TRBV5-1, the J gene TRBJ2-3; D gene uncertain. V gave up 4 bases and J gave up 4 bases, with 19 bases separating them. From germline, CDR1 is SGHRS and CDR2 YFSETQ. The CDR3 is made up of 16 amino acids.

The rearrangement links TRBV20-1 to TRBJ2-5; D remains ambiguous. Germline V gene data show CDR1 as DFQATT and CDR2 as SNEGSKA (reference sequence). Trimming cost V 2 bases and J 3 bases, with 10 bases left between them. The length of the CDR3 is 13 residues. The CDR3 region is CSARPMVEETQYF. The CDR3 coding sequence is TGCAGTGCTAGACCTATGGTTGAAGAGACCCAGTACTTC.

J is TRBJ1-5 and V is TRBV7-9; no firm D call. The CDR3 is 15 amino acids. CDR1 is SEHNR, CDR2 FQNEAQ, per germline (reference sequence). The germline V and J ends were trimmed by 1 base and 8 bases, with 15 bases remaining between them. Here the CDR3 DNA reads TGTGCCAGCAGCTTAGGCGGCGGGTTTGGTGAGCCCCAGCATTTT. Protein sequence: CASSLGGGFGEPQHF. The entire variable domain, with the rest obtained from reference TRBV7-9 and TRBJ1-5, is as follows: DTGVSQNPRHKITKRGQNVTFRCDPISEHNRLYWYRQTLGQGPEFLTYFQNEAQLEKSRLLSDRFSAERPKGSFSTLEIQRTEQGDSAMYLCASSLGGGFGEPQHFGDGTRLSIL.

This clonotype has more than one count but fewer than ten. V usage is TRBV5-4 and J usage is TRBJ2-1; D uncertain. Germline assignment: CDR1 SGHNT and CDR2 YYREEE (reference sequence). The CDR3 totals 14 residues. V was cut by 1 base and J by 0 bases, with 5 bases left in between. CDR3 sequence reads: CASSLQSSYNEQFF. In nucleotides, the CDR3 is TGTGCCAGCAGCTTGCAGAGCTCCTACAATGAGCAGTTCTTC.

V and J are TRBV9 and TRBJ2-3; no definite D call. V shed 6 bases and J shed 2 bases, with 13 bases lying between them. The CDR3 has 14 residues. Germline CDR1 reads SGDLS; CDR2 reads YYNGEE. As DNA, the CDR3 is TGTGCCAGCAACGAACACCTTCCCACAGATACGCAGTATTTT. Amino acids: CASNEHLPTDTQYF.

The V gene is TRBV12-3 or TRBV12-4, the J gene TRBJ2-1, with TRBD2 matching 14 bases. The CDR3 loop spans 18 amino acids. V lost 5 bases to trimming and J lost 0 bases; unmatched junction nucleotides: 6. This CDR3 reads CASSPIGTSGSSYNEQFF. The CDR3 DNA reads TGTGCCAGCAGTCCTATCGGGACTAGCGGGAGCTCCTACAATGAGCAGTTCTTC.